This TCR beta chain originates from a study of beta chain features in type 1 diabetes (dated by TCRdb to about 2018). Describing the broader study: Patients and healthy donors did not differ in mean age, gender distribution, total cell number or subset yield. In the study, recently diagnosed type 1 diabetes patients and matched healthy donors were compared on the TCRB repertoires of their sorted circulating CD4+ T cell subsets. A total of around 100 million sorted cells were examined across all samples, and RNA yield correlated strongly with the number of cells per subset. Regulatory and stem cell-like memory subsets were isolated from only 8 patients and about eight healthy donors, whereas naive and central memory subsets came from all 28 donors.

The entire isolated RNA was reverse transcribed using the High Capacity cDNA Reverse Transcription Kit, and thus expressed TCRB transcripts were sequenced. Deep immunoSEQ sequencing was applied to naive, central memory and regulatory T cell samples, giving an average of around 3.8 million total reads per sample. Sorted cells were lysed in RLT buffer and RNA was extracted with DNase-treated RNeasy Micro or Mini kits, depending on cell number. Each cell subset was processed separately to prevent cross-contamination, with patient and healthy donor samples processed together. The immunoSEQ multiplex PCR was used to amplify TCRB sequences from cDNA, generating 87-bp fragments that spanned the CDR3 region. Sequencing of the amplicons was done on the Illumina HiSeq platform. On the study's bioinformatics: PCR bias was corrected computationally using synthetic template baselines, and reads within Hamming distance 2 were collapsed, with unmergeable singletons discarded. By aligning reads against IMGT, V, D and J genes, CDR3 length, and insertions or deletions at six rearrangement sites were assigned. Clonotype counts were normalized to sorted cell number within each subset before computing true diversity and Gini coefficients with the tcR R package. Repertoire sharing was quantified using the overlap coefficient calculated on TCRB nucleotide sequences. As a proxy for the pre-selection repertoire, out-of-frame TCRB sequences from naive cells were analyzed. Entries here come from immuneACCESS through TCRdb and include only in-frame sequences with V and J called. Some clones fail to appear in such tables; in the studies checked, an unresolved V gene covers under half of the shortfall, and the cause of the remainder is unknown. V and J calls plus clone size are reproduced from that table; the DNA served to infer D and trimming. The sample yields around 310,000 clones; about 13% were counted once. The ten top clones hold roughly 0.015% of the sample.

The research as a whole found: PCR may preferentially amplify shorter templates, but because patient and control samples were amplified and corrected together, any resulting skew would affect both groups equally. Only small numbers of individuals were included in the HLA sub-analyses, which left unresolved whether HLA type had any influence on TCRB rearrangement. Type 1 diabetes patients showed a moderate but significant shortening of TCRB CDR3 length in all four CD4+ subsets. Because cDNA rather than genomic DNA was sequenced, highly expressing activated cells could have been over-represented, although no difference in activation and CD3 levels was found between groups. Patients with type 1 diabetes made fewer insertions and deleted more nucleotides at VDJ recombination sites, implying thymic rearrangement abnormalities. Naive, central memory and regulatory TCRB repertoires appeared to be more alike among patients than among healthy donors.

This clone was detected many times. This clone's antigen is unknown. No much larger clone is present one base from it, and per-base qualities are unavailable. The CDR3 measures 13 amino acids from cysteine to phenylalanine. The CDR3 DNA has 39 bases and is translated from base 1. CDR1 and CDR2 were assigned from the germline V gene as SQVTM and ANQGSEA. V is trimmed back by 6 bases and J by 2 bases, and the junction contains 5 bases that no gene match accounts for. Each donor gave one peripheral blood draw, roughly 0.12 L on average, collected into heparinised tubes. Naive, central memory, regulatory and stem cell-like memory CD4+ T cells were sorted on a BD FACSAria II using a panel including CD45RO, CCR7, CD25, CD127, CD95 and CD27. Every sorted population had a purity above 95%. PBMCs were isolated right away by Lymphoprep density gradient centrifugation and were stained directly, without culture. Samples were stained and sorted in pairs, with one healthy donor and one patient per experiment, so that batch effects were minimized.

This clonotype was sampled from a woman aged 18-35 years with type 1 diabetes. Specimen: naive CD4+ T cells from blood. The meaning of the sample's cell subset or site label: true naive CD4+ T cells. This sequence uses TRBV29-1 and TRBJ1-1; 8 middle bases align to TRBD1. The encoded CDR3 is CSVADRANTEAFF. The nucleotide sequence is TGCAGCGTGGCGGACAGGGCCAACACTGAAGCTTTCTTT.